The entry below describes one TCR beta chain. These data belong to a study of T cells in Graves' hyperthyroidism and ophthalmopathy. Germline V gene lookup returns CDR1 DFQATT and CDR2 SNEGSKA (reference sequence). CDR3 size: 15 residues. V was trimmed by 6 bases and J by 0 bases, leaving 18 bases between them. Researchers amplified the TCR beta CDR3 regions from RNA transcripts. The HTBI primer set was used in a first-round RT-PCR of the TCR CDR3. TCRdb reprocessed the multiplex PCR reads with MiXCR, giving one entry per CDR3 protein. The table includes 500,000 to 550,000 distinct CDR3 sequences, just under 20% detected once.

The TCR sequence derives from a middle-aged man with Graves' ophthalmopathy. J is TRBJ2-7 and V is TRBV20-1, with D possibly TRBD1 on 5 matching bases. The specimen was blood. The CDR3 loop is CSALIWTPSSYEQYF. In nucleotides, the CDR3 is TGCAGTGCCCTGATCTGGACACCGAGCTCCTACGAGCAGTACTTC.